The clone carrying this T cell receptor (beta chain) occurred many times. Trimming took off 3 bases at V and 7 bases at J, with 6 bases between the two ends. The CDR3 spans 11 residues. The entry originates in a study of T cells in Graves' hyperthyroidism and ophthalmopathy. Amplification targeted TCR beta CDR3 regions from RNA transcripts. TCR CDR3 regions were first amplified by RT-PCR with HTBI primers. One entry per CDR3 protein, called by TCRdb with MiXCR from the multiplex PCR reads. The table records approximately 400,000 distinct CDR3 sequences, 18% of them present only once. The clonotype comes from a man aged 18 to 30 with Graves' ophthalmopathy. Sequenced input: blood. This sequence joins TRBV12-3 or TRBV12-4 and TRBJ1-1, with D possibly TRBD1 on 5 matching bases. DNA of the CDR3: TGTGCCAGCAGTTTCGGACATGAAGCTTTCTTT. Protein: CASSFGHEAFF.